This TCR beta chain was recovered during a study of T cells expressing NK-cell markers. The overall study: Sorted T-cell subsets CD3+CD56+NKG2C+, CD3+CD56+NKG2C- and CD3+CD56-NKG2C+ were TCR beta-sequenced. With respect to HCMV, most of the eight sequenced donors were seropositive, and one was seronegative. General study points: In a group of several donors, dominant NKG2C+ clonotypes represented 1.0-7.0% of CD8+ T cells.

Comment on this clonotype: Its antigen is as yet unknown.

Scientists made TCR beta cDNA using 5'RACE template switching with UMIs. With the 5' RACE reads reprocessed, TCRdb shows one record per CDR3 protein and no DNA. The listing contains some 500,000 distinct CDR3 sequences. CDR3 length equals 14 residues. Germline-derived CDR1 and CDR2 are LNHDA and SQIVND (reference sequence). The sequence came from a woman in her fifties or sixties in good health. The sequencing sample was made of blood T cells: a sorted CD56 or NKG2C T cell subset, CD4+ or CD8+ T cells, or bulk PBMC T cells (not recorded which). V is TRBV19 and J is TRBJ1-1. This CDR3 reads CASSSSGEHTEAFF.